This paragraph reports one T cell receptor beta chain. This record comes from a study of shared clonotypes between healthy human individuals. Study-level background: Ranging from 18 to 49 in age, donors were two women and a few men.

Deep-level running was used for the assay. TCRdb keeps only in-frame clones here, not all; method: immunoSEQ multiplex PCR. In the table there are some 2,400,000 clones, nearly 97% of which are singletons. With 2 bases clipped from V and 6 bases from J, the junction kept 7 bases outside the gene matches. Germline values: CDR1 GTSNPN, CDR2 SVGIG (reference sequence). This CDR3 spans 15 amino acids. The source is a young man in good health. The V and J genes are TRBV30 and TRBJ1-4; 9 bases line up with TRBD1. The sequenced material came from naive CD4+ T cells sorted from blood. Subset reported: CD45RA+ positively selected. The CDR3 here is CAWSTRDRDYEKLFF. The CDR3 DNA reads TGTGCCTGGAGTACCCGGGACAGGGACTATGAAAAACTGTTTTTT. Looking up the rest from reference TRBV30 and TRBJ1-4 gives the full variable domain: SQTIHQWPATLVQPVGSPLSLECTVEGTSNPNLYWYRQAAGRGLQLLFYSVGIGQISSEVPQNLSASRPQDRQFILSSKKLLLSDSGFYLCAWSTRDRDYEKLFFGSGTQLSVL.